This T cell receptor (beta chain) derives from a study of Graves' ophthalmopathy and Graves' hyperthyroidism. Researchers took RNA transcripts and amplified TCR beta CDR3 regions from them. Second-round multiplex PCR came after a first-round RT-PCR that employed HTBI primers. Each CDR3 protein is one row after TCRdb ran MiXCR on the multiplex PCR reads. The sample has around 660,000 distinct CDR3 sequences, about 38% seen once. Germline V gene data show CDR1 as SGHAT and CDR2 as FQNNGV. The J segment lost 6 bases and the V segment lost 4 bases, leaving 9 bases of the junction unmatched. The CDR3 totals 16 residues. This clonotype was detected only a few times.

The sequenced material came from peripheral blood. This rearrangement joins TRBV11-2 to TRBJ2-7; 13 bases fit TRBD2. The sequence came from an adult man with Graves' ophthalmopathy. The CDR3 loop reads CASSSRTSGRFGEQYF. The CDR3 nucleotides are TGTGCCAGCAGCTCTCGGACTAGCGGGAGATTCGGCGAGCAGTACTTC.